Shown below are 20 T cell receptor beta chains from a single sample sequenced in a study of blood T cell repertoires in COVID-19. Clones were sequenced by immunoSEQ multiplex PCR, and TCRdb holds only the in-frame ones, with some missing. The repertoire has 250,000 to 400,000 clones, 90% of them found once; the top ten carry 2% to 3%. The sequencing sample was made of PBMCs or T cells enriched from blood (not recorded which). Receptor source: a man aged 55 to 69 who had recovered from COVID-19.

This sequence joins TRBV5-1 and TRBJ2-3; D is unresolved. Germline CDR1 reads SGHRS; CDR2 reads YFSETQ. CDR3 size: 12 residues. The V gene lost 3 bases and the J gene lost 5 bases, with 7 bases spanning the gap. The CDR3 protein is CASSSVLDTQYF. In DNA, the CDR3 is TGCGCCAGCAGCTCGGTACTAGATACGCAGTATTTT.

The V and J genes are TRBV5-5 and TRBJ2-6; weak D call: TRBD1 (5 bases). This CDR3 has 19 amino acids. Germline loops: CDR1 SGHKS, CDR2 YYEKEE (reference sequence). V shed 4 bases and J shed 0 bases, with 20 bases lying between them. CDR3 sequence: CASSLTPQTASSGANVLTF. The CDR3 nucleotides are TGTGCCAGCAGCCTGACCCCGCAGACAGCAAGCTCTGGGGCCAACGTCCTGACTTTC.

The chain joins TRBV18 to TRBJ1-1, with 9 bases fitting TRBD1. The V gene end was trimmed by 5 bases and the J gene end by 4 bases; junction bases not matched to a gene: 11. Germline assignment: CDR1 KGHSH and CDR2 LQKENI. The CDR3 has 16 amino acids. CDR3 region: CASSTNRGPSSTEAFF. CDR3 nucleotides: TGTGCCAGCTCAACGAACAGGGGGCCGTCATCCACTGAAGCTTTCTTT.

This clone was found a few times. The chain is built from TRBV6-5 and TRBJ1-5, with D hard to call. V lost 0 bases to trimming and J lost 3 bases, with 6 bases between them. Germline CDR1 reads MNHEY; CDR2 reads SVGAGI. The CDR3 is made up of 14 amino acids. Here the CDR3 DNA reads TGTGCCAGCAGTTACTCCCATTTCAATCAGCCCCAGCATTTT. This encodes CASSYSHFNQPQHF.

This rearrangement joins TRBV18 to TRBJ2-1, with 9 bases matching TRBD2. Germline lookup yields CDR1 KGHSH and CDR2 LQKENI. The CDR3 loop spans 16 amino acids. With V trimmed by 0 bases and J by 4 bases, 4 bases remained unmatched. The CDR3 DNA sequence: TGTGCCAGCTCACCACCCCCGACTAGCGGTTACAATGAGCAGTTCTTC. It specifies CASSPPPTSGYNEQFF.

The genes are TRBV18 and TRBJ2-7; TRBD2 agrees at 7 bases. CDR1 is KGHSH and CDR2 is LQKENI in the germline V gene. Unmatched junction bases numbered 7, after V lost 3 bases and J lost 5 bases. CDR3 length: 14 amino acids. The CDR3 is CASSPAGANNEQYF. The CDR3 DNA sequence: TGTGCCAGCTCACCGGCGGGAGCAAATAACGAGCAGTACTTC.

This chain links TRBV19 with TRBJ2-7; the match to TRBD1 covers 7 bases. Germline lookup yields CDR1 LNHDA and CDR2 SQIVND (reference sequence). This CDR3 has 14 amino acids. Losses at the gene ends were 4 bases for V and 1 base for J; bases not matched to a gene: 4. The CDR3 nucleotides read TGTGCCAGTAGTACGGGACAGAGTTCCTACGAGCAGTACTTC. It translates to CASSTGQSSYEQYF. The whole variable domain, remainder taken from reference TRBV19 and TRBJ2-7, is DGGITQSPKYLFRKEGQNVTLSCEQNLNHDAMYWYRQDPGQGLRLIYYSQIVNDFQKGDIAEGYSVSREKKESFPLTVTSAQKNPTAFYLCASSTGQSSYEQYFGPGTRLTVT.

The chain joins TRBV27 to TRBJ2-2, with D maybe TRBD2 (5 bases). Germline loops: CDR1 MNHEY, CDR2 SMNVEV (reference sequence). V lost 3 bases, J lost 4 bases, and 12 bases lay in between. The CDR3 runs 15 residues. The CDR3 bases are TGTGCCAGCAGTTTGATCTCGGGATCCACCGGGGAGCTGTTTTTT. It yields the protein CASSLISGSTGELFF.

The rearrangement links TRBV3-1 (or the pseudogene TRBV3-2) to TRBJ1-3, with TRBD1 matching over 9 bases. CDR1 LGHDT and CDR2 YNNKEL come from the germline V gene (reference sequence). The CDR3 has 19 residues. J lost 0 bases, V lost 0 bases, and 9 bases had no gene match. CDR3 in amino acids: CASSQEGQGRRSSGNTIYF. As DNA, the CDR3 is TGTGCCAGCAGCCAAGAGGGACAGGGCCGTCGATCCTCTGGAAACACCATATATTTT.

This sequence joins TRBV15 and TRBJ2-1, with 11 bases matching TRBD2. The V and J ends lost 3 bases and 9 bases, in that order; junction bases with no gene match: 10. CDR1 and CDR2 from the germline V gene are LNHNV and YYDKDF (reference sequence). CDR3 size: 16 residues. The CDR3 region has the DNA TGTGCCACCAGCAGGGGACTAGCGGAACCTAGGAGTGAGCAGTTCTTC. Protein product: CATSRGLAEPRSEQFF.

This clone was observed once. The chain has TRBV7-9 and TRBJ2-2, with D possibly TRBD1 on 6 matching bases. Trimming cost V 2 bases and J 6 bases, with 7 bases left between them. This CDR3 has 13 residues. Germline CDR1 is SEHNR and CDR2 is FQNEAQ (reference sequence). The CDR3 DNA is TGTGCCAGCAGCTTATCAGGGGCCGGGGAGCTGTTTTTT. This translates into CASSLSGAGELFF.

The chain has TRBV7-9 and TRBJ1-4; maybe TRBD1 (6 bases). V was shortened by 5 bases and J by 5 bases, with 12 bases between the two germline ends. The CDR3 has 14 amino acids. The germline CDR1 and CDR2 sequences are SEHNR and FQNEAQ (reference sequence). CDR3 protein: CASSPGQRNEKLFF. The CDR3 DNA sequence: TGTGCCAGCAGCCCAGGACAGCGAAATGAAAAACTGTTTTTT.

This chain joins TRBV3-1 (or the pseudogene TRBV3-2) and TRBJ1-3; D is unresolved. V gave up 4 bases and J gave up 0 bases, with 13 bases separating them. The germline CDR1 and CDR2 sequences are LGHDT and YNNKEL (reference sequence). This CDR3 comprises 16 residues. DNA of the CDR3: TGTGCCAGCAGCCCTATCCTCCGGTACTCTGGAAACACCATATATTTT. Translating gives CASSPILRYSGNTIYF.

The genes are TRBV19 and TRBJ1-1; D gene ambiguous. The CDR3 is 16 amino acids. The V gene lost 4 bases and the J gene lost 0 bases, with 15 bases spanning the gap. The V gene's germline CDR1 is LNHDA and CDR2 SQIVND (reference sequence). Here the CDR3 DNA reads TGTGCCAGTAGTAGCCCCCTTCGGGTGGTGAACACTGAAGCTTTCTTT. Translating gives CASSSPLRVVNTEAFF. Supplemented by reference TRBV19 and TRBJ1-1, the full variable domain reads DGGITQSPKYLFRKEGQNVTLSCEQNLNHDAMYWYRQDPGQGLRLIYYSQIVNDFQKGDIAEGYSVSREKKESFPLTVTSAQKNPTAFYLCASSSPLRVVNTEAFFGQGTRLTVV.

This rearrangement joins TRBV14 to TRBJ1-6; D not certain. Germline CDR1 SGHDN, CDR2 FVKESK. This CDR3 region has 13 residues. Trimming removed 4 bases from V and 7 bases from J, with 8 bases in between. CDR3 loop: CASSRASNSPLHF. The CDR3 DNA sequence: TGTGCCAGCAGCCGAGCCTCGAATTCACCCCTCCACTTT.

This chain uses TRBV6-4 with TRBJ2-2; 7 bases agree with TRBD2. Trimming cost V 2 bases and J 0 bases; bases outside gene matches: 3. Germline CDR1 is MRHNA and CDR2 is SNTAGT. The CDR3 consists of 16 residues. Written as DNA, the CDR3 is TGTGCCAGCAGTGACCGGGCGGGAGCGAACACCGGGGAGCTGTTTTTT. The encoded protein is CASSDRAGANTGELFF.

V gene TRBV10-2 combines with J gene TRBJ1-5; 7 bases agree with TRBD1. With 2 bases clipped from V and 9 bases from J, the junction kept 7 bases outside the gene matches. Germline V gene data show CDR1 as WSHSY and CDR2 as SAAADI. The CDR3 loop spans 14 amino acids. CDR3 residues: CASSEGTVLGPQHF. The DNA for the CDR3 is TGCGCCAGCAGTGAGGGGACAGTCTTGGGGCCCCAGCATTTT.

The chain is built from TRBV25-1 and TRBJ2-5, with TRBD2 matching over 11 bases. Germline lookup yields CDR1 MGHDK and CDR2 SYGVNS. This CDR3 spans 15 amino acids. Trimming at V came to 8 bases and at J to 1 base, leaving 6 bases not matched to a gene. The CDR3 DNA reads TGTGCCAGCGGACCTAGCGGGGGGCTCCAAGAGACCCAGTACTTC. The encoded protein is CASGPSGGLQETQYF.

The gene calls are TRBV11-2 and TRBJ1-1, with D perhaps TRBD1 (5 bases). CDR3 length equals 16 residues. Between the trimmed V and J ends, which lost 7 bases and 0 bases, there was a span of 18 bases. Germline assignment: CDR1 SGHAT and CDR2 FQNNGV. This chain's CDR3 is CASNTDGGVMNTEAFF. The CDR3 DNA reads TGTGCCAGCAACACCGACGGGGGGGTAATGAACACTGAAGCTTTCTTT.

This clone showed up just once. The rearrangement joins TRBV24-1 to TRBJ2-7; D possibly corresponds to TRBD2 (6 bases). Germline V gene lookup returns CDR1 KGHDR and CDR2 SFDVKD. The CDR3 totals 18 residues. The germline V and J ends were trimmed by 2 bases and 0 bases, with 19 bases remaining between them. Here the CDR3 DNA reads TGTGCCACCAGTGATTGCGGGGATTTTCGAGAGAGCTCCTACGAGCAGTACTTC. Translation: CATSDCGDFRESSYEQYF.